A single sample gave rise to the 23 T cell receptor beta chains below, sequenced in a study of OX40 agonist ivuxolimab in advanced cancers. The method was immunoSEQ multiplex PCR; TCRdb's version includes in-frame clones alone and lacks a portion of them. The sample records around 52,000 clones, approximately 83% being singletons. The source was CD4+ or CD8+ T cells sorted from blood, collected in a trial of the OX40 agonist ivuxolimab. These TCRs come from an adult with an advanced solid tumor such as melanoma, head and neck, liver or kidney cancer.

The chain couples TRBV28 to TRBJ1-3, with 7 bases lining up with TRBD1. Germline V gene data show CDR1 as MDHEN and CDR2 as SYDVKM. The V segment lost 6 bases and the J segment 0 bases; nucleotides outside the gene matches: 5. The CDR3 has 15 residues. CDR3 bases: TGTGCCAGCAGCACAGGGGCTAACTCTGGAAACACCATATATTTT. Translation: CASSTGANSGNTIYF.

This clone was detected a few times. The chain combines TRBV7-2 with TRBJ2-3; tentatively, D is TRBD2 (5 bases). V was clipped by 5 bases and J by 3 bases, with 15 bases between them. The CDR3 runs to 15 residues. CDR1 SGHTA and CDR2 FQGNSA come from the germline V gene. DNA for the CDR3: TGTGCCAGCAGCACCGTCAGAGGGTGGACAGATACGCAGTATTTT. Its translation: CASSTVRGWTDTQYF.

The rearrangement links TRBV5-4 to TRBJ2-1, with 11 bases lining up with TRBD2. CDR3 length equals 15 residues. Looked up from germline, CDR1 is SGHNT and CDR2 is YYREEE (reference sequence). With 4 bases clipped from V and 6 bases from J, the junction kept 6 bases outside the gene matches. CDR3: CASSPLAGGTNEQFF. CDR3 in DNA: TGTGCCAGCAGCCCTCTAGCGGGAGGCACCAATGAGCAGTTCTTC.

A few counts support this clone. The CDR3 region is CASSMGNRVFQPQHF. The CDR3 DNA sequence: TGTGCCAGTAGTATGGGCAACAGGGTTTTCCAGCCCCAGCATTTT. This chain uses TRBV19 with TRBJ1-5; tentative D call: TRBD1 (6 bases). V lost 3 bases, J lost 7 bases, and 16 bases lay in between. The germline CDR1 and CDR2 sequences are LNHDA and SQIVND (reference sequence). The CDR3 consists of 15 residues.

The chain joins TRBV27 to TRBJ1-5; D is perhaps TRBD1 (5 bases). The CDR3 runs 15 residues. Germline V gene sequence: CDR1 MNHEY, CDR2 SMNVEV (reference sequence). Between the trimmed V and J ends, which lost 0 bases and 4 bases, there was a span of 10 bases. Written as DNA, the CDR3 is TGTGCCAGCAGTTTATCTCAGGGTGGGAATCAGCCCCAGCATTTT. Translation gives CASSLSQGGNQPQHF.

This rearrangement joins TRBV5-1 to TRBJ2-3; 7 nucleotides match TRBD2. The CDR3 covers 15 residues. Trimming removed 3 bases from V and 2 bases from J; junction bases left unmatched: 6. Germline values: CDR1 SGHRS, CDR2 YFSETQ. CDR3 sequence: CASSWTGGHTDTQYF. CDR3 bases: TGCGCCAGCAGCTGGACGGGAGGCCACACAGATACGCAGTATTTT. The variable domain in full, with the rest retrieved from reference TRBV5-1 and TRBJ2-3, is KAGVTQTPRYLIKTRGQQVTLSCSPISGHRSVSWYQQTPGQGLQFLFEYFSETQRNKGNFPGRFSGRQFSNSRSEMNVSTLELGDSALYLCASSWTGGHTDTQYFGPGTRLTVL.

The chain uses TRBV15 and TRBJ2-5, with 8 nucleotides matching TRBD1. This CDR3 has 14 residues. CDR1 and CDR2 from the germline V gene are LNHNV and YYDKDF (reference sequence). The V gene end was trimmed by 5 bases and the J gene end by 5 bases; junction bases not matched to a gene: 7. The CDR3 region has the DNA TGTGCCACCAGCCCCGGGACAGGAGGGGAGACCCAGTACTTC. It translates to CATSPGTGGETQYF.

This rearrangement joins TRBV7-9 to TRBJ2-1; 13 nucleotides agree with TRBD2. Losses at the gene ends were 6 bases for V and 10 bases for J; bases not matched to a gene: 9. CDR1 and CDR2 (germline): SEHNR, FQNEAQ (reference sequence). CDR3 length: 15 residues. CDR3: CASRLPGTSGAEQFF. The CDR3 bases are TGTGCCAGCAGGCTCCCAGGGACTAGCGGGGCCGAGCAGTTCTTC.

The chain combines TRBV6-5 with TRBJ1-1; the D is unclear. This CDR3 region has 14 residues. Germline CDR1 MNHEY, CDR2 SVGAGI. Trimming took off 4 bases at V and 11 bases at J, with 20 bases between the two ends. CDR3 amino acids: CASSSSLRQKRAFF. In DNA form, the CDR3 reads TGTGCCAGCAGTTCCTCCTTGAGACAAAAGAGGGCTTTCTTT.

The chain joins TRBV7-2 to TRBJ2-5, with TRBD1 matching over 9 bases. CDR1 and CDR2 (germline): SGHTA, FQGNSA. V lost 1 base, J lost 5 bases, and 5 bases stayed unmatched. The CDR3 runs to 15 residues. CDR3 sequence (DNA): TGTGCCAGCAGCTTAGGACAGGGGGTGCGGGAGACCCAGTACTTC. Protein product: CASSLGQGVRETQYF.

This clone was counted a single time. The chain carries TRBV7-2 and TRBJ1-1; TRBD1 is a possible D gene (5 bases). The germline V gene has CDR1 SGHTA and CDR2 FQGNSA. This CDR3 has 13 amino acids. Trimming took off 1 base at V and 4 bases at J, with 7 bases between the two ends. The CDR3 loop is CASSLGGGTEAFF. The CDR3 DNA reads TGTGCCAGCAGCTTAGGGGGGGGCACTGAAGCTTTCTTT.

The V and J genes are TRBV4-1 and TRBJ2-1, with 11 bases fitting TRBD2. Losses at the gene ends were 0 bases for V and 6 bases for J; bases not matched to a gene: 4. Germline V gene lookup returns CDR1 MGHRA and CDR2 YSYEKL. The CDR3 is 16 amino acids. This CDR3 reads CASSQDPSGRRNEQFF. In DNA, the CDR3 is TGCGCCAGCAGCCAAGATCCTAGCGGGAGGCGCAATGAGCAGTTCTTC.

This chain links TRBV11-3 with TRBJ2-1, with 16 nucleotides matching TRBD2. Germline CDR1 and CDR2: SGHNT and YENEEA. V trimming: 5 bases; J trimming: 9 bases; junction bases outside the gene matches: 4. The CDR3 sequence is 15 residues long. The CDR3 bases are TGTGCCAGCAGCCAGGGACTAGCGGGAGGGGTTGAGCAGTTCTTC. Residues: CASSQGLAGGVEQFF.

The chain combines TRBV5-5 with TRBJ2-7, with D possibly TRBD2 on 5 matching bases. Trimming pared 4 bases from V and 3 bases from J, leaving 14 bases between. The germline gives CDR1 SGHKS, CDR2 YYEKEE (reference sequence). This CDR3 is 14 amino acids long. CDR3 protein: CASSLRPAGYEQYF. CDR3 nucleotides: TGTGCCAGCAGCCTACGACCCGCGGGCTACGAGCAGTACTTC.

The chain carries TRBV10-3 and TRBJ1-5; D is undetermined. The CDR3 has 15 residues. V was clipped by 2 bases and J by 2 bases, with 10 bases between them. Germline CDR1 reads ENHRY; CDR2 reads SYGVKD. CDR3 residues: CAISEAPGGNQPQHF. For the CDR3, the DNA is TGTGCCATCAGTGAGGCCCCCGGGGGCAATCAGCCCCAGCATTTT.

The chain carries TRBV5-1 and TRBJ2-1; D uncertain. Between the trimmed V and J ends, which lost 0 bases and 3 bases, there was a span of 10 bases. Germline V lookup: CDR1 SGHRS, CDR2 YFSETQ. CDR3 size: 15 residues. This chain's CDR3 is CASSLGGLYYNEQFF. The CDR3 DNA is TGCGCCAGCAGCTTGGGCGGCCTTTACTACAATGAGCAGTTCTTC.

This clone occurred a few times. J is TRBJ2-1 and V is TRBV27; TRBD2 is a possible D gene (6 bases). The V end lost 4 bases, the J end lost 8 bases, and 18 bases lay between the germline ends. Germline loops: CDR1 MNHEY, CDR2 SMNVEV (reference sequence). The CDR3 has 15 residues. CDR3 amino acids: CASSWTGTPFDEQFF. In DNA, the CDR3 is TGTGCCAGCAGTTGGACCGGGACTCCTTTCGATGAGCAGTTCTTC.

This chain links TRBV5-1 with TRBJ2-3; weak D call: TRBD1 (6 bases). Germline lookup yields CDR1 SGHRS and CDR2 YFSETQ. Between the trimmed V and J ends, which lost 3 bases and 2 bases, there was a span of 13 bases. The CDR3 extends over 15 amino acids. For the CDR3, the DNA is TGCGCCAGCAGCTCCTACAGGGAAGTCACAGATACGCAGTATTTT. Translation: CASSSYREVTDTQYF.

This chain uses TRBV7-9 with TRBJ2-2; a possible D gene is TRBD1 (6 bases). CDR1 is SEHNR, CDR2 FQNEAQ, per germline (reference sequence). This CDR3 contains 15 residues. The ends were cut back, 1 base at V and 5 bases at J, with 11 bases in the middle. The CDR3 DNA sequence: TGTGCCAGCAGCTTAGGCGGACAGATAACCGGGGAGCTGTTTTTT. The encoded protein is CASSLGGQITGELFF.

The chain carries TRBV19 and TRBJ2-3; D gene unclear. Germline loops: CDR1 LNHDA, CDR2 SQIVND (reference sequence). V lost 8 bases and J lost 6, with 12 bases in between. This CDR3 contains 12 residues. The CDR3 spells CASRRPGDTQYF. The CDR3 region has the DNA TGTGCCAGTCGAAGGCCAGGCGATACGCAGTATTTT.

V gene TRBV7-9 combines with J gene TRBJ1-3; 7 positions agree with TRBD1. V lost 5 bases and J lost 3; bases outside the gene matches: 7. The CDR3 is made up of 15 amino acids. The germline gives CDR1 SEHNR, CDR2 FQNEAQ (reference sequence). The CDR3 coding sequence is TGTGCCAGCAGCCCAAAGGACAGGCTTGGAAACACCATATATTTT. This sequence encodes CASSPKDRLGNTIYF.

The V and J genes are TRBV7-2 and TRBJ2-1; possibly TRBD1 for D (7 bases). The V and J ends lost 6 bases and 4 bases respectively, with 13 bases between them. Germline V lookup: CDR1 SGHTA, CDR2 FQGNSA. The CDR3 loop spans 14 amino acids. The CDR3 sequence: CASRAGGPYNEQFF. The CDR3, as DNA: TGTGCCAGCAGGGCAGGGGGGCCTTACAATGAGCAGTTCTTC.

V gene TRBV7-9 combines with J gene TRBJ2-3, with a possible D match to TRBD2 (5 bases). Trimming left V 6 bases short and J 2 bases short, with 15 bases between. Per the germline V gene, CDR1 is SEHNR and CDR2 is FQNEAQ (reference sequence). The CDR3 is 15 residues long. CDR3 in amino acids: CASRRGSVNTDTQYF. In DNA form, the CDR3 reads TGTGCCAGCAGGCGAGGTAGCGTTAACACAGATACGCAGTATTTT.